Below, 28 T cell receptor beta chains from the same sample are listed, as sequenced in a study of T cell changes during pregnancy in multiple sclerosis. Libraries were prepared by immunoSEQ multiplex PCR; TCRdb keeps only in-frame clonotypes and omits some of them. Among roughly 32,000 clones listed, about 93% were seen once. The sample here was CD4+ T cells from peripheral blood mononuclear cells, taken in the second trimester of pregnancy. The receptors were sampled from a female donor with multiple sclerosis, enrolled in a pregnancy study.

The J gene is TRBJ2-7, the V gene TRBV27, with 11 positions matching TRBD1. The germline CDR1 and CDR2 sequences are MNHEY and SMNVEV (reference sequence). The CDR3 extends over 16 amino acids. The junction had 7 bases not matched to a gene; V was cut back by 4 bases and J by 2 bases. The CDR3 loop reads CASSSPRTGGPYEQYF. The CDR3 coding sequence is TGTGCCAGCAGTTCCCCGAGGACAGGGGGCCCCTACGAGCAGTACTTC.

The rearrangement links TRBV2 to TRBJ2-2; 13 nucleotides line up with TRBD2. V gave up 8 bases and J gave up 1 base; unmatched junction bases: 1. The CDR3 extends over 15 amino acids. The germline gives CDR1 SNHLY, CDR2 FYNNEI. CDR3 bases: TGTGCCAGCCGACTAGCGGGAGGGAACACCGGGGAGCTGTTTTTT. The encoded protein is CASRLAGGNTGELFF.

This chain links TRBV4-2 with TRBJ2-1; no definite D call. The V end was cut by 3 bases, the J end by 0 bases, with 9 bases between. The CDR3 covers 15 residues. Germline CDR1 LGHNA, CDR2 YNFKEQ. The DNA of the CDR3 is TGTGCCAGCAGCCACCCGGTGAGCTCCTACAATGAGCAGTTCTTC. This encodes CASSHPVSSYNEQFF.

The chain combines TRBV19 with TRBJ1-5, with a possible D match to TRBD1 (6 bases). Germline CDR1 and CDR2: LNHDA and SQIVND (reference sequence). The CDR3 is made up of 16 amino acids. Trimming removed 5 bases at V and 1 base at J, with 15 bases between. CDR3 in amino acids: CASSPLRGSSNQPQHF. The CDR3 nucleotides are TGTGCCAGTAGTCCTCTCAGGGGATCGAGCAATCAGCCCCAGCATTTT.

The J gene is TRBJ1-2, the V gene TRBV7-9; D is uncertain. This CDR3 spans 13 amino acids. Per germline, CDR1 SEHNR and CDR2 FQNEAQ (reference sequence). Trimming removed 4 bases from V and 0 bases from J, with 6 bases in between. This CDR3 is CASSYGANYGYTF. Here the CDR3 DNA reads TGTGCCAGCAGCTACGGGGCTAACTATGGCTACACCTTC.

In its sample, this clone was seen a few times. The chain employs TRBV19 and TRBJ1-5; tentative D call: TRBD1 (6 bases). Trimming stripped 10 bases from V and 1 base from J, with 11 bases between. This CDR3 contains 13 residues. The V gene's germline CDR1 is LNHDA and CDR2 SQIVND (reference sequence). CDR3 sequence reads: CATTGQSNQPQHF. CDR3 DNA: TGTGCCACAACGGGACAAAGCAATCAGCCCCAGCATTTT.

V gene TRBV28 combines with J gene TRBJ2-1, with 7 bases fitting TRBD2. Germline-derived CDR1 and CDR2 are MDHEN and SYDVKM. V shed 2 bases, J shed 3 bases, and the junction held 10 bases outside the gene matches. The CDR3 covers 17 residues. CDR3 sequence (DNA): TGTGCCAGCAGTTTAAACCTCGCGGGAGTGGGCTACAATGAGCAGTTCTTC. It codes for CASSLNLAGVGYNEQFF.

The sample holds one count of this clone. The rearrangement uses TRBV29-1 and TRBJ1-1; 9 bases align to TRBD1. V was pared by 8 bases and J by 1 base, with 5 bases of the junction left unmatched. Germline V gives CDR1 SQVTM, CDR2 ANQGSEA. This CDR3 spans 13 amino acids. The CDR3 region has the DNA TGCAGCCCCCGGGACAGGGAGAACACTGAAGCTTTCTTT. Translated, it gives CSPRDRENTEAFF.

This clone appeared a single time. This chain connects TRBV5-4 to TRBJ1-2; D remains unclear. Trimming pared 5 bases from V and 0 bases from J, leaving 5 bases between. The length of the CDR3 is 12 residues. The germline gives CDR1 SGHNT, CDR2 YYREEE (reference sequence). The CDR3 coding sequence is TGTGCCAGCAGTCCCACTAACTATGGCTACACCTTC. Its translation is CASSPTNYGYTF.

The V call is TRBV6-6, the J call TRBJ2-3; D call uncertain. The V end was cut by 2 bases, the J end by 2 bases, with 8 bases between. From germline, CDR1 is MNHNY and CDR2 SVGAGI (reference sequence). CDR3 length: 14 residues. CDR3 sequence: CASSYQQNTDTQYF. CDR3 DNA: TGTGCCAGCAGTTACCAACAGAACACAGATACGCAGTATTTT.

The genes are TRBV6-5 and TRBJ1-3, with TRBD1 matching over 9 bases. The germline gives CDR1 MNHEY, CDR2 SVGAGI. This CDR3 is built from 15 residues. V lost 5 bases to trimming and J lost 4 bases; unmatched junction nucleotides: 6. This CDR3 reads CASSQDRGSGNTIYF. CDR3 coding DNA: TGTGCCAGCAGTCAAGACAGGGGGTCCGGAAACACCATATATTTT.

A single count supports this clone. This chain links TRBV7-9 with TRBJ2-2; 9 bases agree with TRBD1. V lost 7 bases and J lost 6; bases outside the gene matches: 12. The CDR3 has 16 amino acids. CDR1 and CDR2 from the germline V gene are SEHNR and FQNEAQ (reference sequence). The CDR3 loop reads CASNSGQGRSPGELFF. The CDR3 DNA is TGTGCCAGCAACAGTGGACAGGGGAGGTCCCCCGGGGAGCTGTTTTTT.

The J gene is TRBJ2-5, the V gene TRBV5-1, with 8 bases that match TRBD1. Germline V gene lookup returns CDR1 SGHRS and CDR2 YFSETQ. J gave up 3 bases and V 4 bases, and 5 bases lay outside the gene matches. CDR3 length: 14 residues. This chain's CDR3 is CASSKDRAEETQYF. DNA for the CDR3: TGCGCCAGCAGCAAGGACAGGGCGGAAGAGACCCAGTACTTC.

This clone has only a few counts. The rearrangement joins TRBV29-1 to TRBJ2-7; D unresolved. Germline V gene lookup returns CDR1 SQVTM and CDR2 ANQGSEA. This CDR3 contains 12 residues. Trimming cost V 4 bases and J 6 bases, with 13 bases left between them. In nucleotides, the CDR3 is TGCAGCGTTGGTGCAGGTCGTCGCGAGCAGTACTTC. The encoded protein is CSVGAGRREQYF.

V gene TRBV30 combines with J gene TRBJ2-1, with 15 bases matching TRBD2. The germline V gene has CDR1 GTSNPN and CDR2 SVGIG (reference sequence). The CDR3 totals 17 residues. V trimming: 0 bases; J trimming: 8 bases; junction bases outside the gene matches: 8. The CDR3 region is CAWSVRRGTSGRYEQFF. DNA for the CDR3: TGTGCCTGGAGTGTACGTAGGGGGACTAGCGGGAGGTATGAGCAGTTCTTC.

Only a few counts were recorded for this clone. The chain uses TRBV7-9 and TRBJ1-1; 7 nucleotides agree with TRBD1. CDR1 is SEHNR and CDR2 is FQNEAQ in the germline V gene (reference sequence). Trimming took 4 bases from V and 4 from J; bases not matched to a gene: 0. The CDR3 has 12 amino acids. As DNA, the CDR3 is TGTGCCAGCAGCTCAGGGGGCACTGAAGCTTTCTTT. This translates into CASSSGGTEAFF.

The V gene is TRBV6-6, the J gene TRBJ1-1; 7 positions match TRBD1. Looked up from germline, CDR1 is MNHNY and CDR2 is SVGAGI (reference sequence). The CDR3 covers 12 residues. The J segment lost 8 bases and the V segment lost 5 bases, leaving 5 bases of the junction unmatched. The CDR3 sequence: CASSNRGREAFF. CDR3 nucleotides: TGTGCCAGCAGTAACAGGGGCCGAGAAGCTTTCTTT.

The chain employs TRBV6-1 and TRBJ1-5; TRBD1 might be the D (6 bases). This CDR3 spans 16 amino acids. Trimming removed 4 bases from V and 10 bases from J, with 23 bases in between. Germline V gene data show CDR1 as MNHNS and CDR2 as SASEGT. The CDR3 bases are TGTGCCAGCAGTGGGTCACAGGGCTCCGTGCGAAAACCCCAGCATTTT. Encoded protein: CASSGSQGSVRKPQHF.

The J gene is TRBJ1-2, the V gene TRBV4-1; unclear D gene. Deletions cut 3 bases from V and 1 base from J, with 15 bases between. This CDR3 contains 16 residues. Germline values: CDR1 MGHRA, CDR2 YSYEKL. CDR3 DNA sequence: TGCGCCAGCAGCCAGGATAATGCCGGGGTTAACTATGGCTACACCTTC. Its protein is CASSQDNAGVNYGYTF.

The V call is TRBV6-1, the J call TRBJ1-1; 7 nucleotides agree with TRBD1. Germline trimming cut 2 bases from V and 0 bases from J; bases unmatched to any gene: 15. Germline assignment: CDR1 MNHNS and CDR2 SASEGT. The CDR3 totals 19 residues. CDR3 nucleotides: TGTGCCAGCAGTGAACGCTGGACAGGAGGGGGGTATATGAACACTGAAGCTTTCTTT. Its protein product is CASSERWTGGGYMNTEAFF.

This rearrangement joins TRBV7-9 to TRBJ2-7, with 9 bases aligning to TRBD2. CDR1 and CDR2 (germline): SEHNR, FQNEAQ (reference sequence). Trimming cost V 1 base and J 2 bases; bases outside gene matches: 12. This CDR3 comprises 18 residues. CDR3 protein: CASSLDLFVGLATYEQYF. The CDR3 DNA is TGTGCCAGCAGCTTAGATCTGTTTGTCGGACTAGCGACCTACGAGCAGTACTTC.

The CDR3, as DNA: TGTGCCAGCAGCGCCAGAATGAACACTGAAGCTTTCTTT. Protein product: CASSARMNTEAFF. The chain combines TRBV7-6 with TRBJ1-1; no reliable D call. Trimming took off 5 bases at V and 0 bases at J, with 7 bases between the two ends. This CDR3 spans 13 amino acids. Germline V CDR1 and CDR2: SGHVS, FNYEAQ.

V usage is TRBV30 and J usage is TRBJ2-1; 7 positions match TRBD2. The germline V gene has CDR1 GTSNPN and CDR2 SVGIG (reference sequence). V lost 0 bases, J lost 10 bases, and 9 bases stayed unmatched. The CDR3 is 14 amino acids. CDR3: CAWSVLAGPGEQFF. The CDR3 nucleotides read TGTGCCTGGAGTGTTTTAGCGGGTCCGGGGGAGCAGTTCTTC. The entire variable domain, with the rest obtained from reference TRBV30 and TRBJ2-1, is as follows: SQTIHQWPATLVQPVGSPLSLECTVEGTSNPNLYWYRQAAGRGLQLLFYSVGIGQISSEVPQNLSASRPQDRQFILSSKKLLLSDSGFYLCAWSVLAGPGEQFFGPGTRLTVL.

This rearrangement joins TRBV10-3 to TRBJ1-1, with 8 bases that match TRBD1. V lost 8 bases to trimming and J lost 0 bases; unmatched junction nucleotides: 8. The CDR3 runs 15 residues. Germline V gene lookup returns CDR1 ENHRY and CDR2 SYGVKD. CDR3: CAIADRGRMNTEAFF. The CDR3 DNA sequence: TGTGCCATCGCTGACAGGGGTCGGATGAACACTGAAGCTTTCTTT.

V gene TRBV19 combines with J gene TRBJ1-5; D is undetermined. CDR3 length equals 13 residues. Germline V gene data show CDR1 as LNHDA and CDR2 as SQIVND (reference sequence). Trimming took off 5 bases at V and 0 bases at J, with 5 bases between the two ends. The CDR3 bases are TGTGCCAGTAGTGACTTTAGCAATCAGCCCCAGCATTTT. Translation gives CASSDFSNQPQHF.

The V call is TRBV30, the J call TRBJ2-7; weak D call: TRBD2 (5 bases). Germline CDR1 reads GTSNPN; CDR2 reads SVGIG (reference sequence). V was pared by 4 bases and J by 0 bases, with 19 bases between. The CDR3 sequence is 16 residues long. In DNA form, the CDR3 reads TGTGCCTGGACCCCCCTCCGCGCGGGTCGCTCCTACGAGCAGTACTTC. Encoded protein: CAWTPLRAGRSYEQYF.

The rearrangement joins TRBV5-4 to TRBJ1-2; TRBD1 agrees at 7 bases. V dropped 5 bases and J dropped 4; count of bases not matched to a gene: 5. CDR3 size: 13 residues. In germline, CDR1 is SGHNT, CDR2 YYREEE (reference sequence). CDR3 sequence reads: CASRPGQTYGYTF. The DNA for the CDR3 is TGTGCCAGCAGACCGGGACAGACCTATGGCTACACCTTC.

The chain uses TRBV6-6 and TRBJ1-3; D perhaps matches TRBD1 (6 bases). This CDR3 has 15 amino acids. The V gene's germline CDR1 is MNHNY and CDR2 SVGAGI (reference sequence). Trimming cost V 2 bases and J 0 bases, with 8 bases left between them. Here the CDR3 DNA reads TGTGCCAGCAGTTACACAGGGAGCTCTGGAAACACCATATATTTT. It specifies CASSYTGSSGNTIYF.